This TCR beta chain was captured by sequencing in a study of long-term antiretroviral therapy in people with HIV. The study, taken as a whole, reports: Blood dates from the mid-2000s to the late 2010s, possibly under older ART regimens. Post-ART samples showed increased diversity that remained below transplant donor control levels.

At survey level, the immunoSEQ assay was run in its v3.0 version. In sequencing, about 35,000-55,000 T-cell genomes per sample were targeted. Produced via immunoSEQ multiplex PCR; TCRdb's table is partial and in-frame only. The table lists 30,000 or so clones, about 85% of them singletons. Comments on this clone: Its target is not known.

The CDR3 length is 14 residues. Germline-derived CDR1 and CDR2 are SGHNT and YYREEE (reference sequence). After removal of 2 bases from V and 0 bases from J, the junction contained 2 bases not matched to a gene. This specimen consisted of unsorted PBMCs, obtained roughly 5 years before starting antiretroviral therapy. The clonotype comes from a man aged 45 to 65 with HIV. The J gene is TRBJ2-7, the V gene TRBV5-4, with TRBD2 matching over 7 bases. This chain's CDR3 is CASSFVAGSYEQYF. In DNA form, the CDR3 reads TGTGCCAGCAGCTTTGTAGCGGGCTCCTACGAGCAGTACTTC.